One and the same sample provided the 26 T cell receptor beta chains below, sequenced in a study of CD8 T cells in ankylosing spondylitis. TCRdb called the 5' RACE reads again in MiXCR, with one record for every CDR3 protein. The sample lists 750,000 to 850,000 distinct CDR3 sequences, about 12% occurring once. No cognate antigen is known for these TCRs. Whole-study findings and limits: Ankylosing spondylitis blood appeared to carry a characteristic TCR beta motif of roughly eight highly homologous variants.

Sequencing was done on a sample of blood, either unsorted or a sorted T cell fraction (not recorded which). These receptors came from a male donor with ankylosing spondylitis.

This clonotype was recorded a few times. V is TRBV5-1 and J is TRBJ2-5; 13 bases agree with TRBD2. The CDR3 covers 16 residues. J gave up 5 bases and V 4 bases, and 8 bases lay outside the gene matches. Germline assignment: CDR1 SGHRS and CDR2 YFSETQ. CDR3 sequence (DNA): TGCGCCAGCAGCGTGGGACTAGCGGGAATTGTGGAGACCCAGTACTTC. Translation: CASSVGLAGIVETQYF. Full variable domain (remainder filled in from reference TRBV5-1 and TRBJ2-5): KAGVTQTPRYLIKTRGQQVTLSCSPISGHRSVSWYQQTPGQGLQFLFEYFSETQRNKGNFPGRFSGRQFSNSRSEMNVSTLELGDSALYLCASSVGLAGIVETQYFGPGTRLLVL.

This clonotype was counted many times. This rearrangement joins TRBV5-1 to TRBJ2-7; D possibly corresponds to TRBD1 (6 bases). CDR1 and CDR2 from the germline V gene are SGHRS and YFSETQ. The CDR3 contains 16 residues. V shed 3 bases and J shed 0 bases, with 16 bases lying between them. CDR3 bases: TGCGCCAGCAGCTACGGAGGACAGACCGGCTCCTACGAGCAGTACTTC. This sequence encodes CASSYGGQTGSYEQYF.

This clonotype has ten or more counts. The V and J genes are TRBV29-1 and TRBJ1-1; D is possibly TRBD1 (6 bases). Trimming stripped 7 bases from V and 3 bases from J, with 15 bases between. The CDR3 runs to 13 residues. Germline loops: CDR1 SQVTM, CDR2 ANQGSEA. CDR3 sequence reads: CSATQGTDTEAFF. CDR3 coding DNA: TGCAGCGCTACACAGGGTACGGACACTGAAGCTTTCTTT. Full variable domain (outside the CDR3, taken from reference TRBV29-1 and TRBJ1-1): SAVISQKPSRDICQRGTSLTIQCQVDSQVTMMFWYRQQPGQSLTLIATANQGSEATYESGFVIDKFPISRPNLTFSTLTVSNMSPEDSSIYLCSATQGTDTEAFFGQGTRLTVV.

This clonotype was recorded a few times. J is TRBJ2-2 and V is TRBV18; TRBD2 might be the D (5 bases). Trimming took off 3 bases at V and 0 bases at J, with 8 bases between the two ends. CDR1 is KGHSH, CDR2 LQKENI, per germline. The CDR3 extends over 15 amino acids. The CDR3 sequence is CASSPVAPNTGELFF. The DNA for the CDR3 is TGTGCCAGCTCACCTGTAGCGCCGAACACCGGGGAGCTGTTTTTT.

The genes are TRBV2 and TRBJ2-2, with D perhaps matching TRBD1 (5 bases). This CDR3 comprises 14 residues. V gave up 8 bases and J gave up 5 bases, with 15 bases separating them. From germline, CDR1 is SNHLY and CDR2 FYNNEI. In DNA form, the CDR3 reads TGTGCCAGCGGTTCAAGACAGACAACCGGGGAGCTGTTTTTT. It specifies CASGSRQTTGELFF.

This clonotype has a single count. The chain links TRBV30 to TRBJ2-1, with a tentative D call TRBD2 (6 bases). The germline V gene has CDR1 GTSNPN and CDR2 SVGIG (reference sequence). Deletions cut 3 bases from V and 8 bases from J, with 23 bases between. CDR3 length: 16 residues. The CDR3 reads CAWSALGHLGLYEQFF. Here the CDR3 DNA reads TGTGCCTGGAGCGCCCTAGGACACCTGGGACTCTATGAGCAGTTCTTC.

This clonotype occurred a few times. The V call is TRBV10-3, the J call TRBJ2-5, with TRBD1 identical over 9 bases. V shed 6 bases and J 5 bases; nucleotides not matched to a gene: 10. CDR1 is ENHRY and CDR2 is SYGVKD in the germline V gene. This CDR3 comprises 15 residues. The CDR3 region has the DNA TGTGCCATCAGCAGTCCCGGGACAGGGCCGGAGACCCAGTACTTC. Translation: CAISSPGTGPETQYF.

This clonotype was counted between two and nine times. CDR3 coding DNA: TGCAGTGCCTCCTCGGGGGGGCTGGAGACCCAGTACTTC. It specifies CSASSGGLETQYF. V is TRBV20-1 and J is TRBJ2-5; 8 bases are shared with TRBD2. The CDR3 is 13 residues long. The V segment lost 6 bases and the J segment 5 bases; nucleotides outside the gene matches: 8. The germline CDR1 and CDR2 sequences are DFQATT and SNEGSKA (reference sequence).

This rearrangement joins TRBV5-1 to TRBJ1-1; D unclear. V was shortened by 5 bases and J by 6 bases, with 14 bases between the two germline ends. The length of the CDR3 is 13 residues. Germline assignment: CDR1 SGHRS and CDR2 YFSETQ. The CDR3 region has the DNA TGCGCCAGCAGATTGATCTCGGTGGCTGAAGCTTTCTTT. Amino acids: CASRLISVAEAFF.

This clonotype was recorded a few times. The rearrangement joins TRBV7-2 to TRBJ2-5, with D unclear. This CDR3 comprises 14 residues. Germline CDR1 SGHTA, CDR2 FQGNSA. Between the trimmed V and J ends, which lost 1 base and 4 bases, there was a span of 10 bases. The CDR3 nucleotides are TGTGCCAGCAGCTTAGTGGGGTGGGGAGAGACCCAGTACTTC. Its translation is CASSLVGWGETQYF.

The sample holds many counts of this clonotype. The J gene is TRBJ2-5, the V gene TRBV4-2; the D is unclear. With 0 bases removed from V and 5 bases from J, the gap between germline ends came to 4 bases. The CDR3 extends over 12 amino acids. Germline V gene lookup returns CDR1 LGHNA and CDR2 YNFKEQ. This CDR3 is CASSQDWETQYF. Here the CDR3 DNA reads TGTGCCAGCAGCCAAGATTGGGAGACCCAGTACTTC.

The CDR3: CASSLVLGVEAFF. CDR3 in DNA: TGCGCCAGCAGCTTGGTATTGGGAGTTGAAGCTTTCTTT. This rearrangement joins TRBV5-1 to TRBJ1-1; D is ambiguous. V was clipped by 0 bases and J by 7 bases, with 10 bases between them. CDR3 size: 13 residues. Germline CDR1 and CDR2: SGHRS and YFSETQ.

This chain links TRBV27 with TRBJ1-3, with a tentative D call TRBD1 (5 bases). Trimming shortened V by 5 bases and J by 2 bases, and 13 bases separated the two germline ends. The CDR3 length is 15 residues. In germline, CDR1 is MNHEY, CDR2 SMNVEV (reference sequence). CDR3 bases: TGTGCCAGCAGTCCCTTGGGGGAGCCTGGAAACACCATATATTTT. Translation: CASSPLGEPGNTIYF.

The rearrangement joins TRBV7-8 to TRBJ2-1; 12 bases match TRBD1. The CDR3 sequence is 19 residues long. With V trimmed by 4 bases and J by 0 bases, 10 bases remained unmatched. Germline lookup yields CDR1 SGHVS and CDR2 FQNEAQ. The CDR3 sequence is CASSSPGQGAPSSYNEQFF. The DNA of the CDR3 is TGTGCCAGCAGCTCACCGGGACAGGGGGCCCCTAGCTCCTACAATGAGCAGTTCTTC.

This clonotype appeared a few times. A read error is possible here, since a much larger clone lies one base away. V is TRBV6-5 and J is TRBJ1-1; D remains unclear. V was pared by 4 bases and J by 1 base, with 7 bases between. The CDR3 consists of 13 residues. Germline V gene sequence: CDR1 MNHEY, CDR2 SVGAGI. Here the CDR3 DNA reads TGTGCCAGCAGTTTCAACAGGAACACTGAAGCTTTCTTT. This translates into CASSFNRNTEAFF.

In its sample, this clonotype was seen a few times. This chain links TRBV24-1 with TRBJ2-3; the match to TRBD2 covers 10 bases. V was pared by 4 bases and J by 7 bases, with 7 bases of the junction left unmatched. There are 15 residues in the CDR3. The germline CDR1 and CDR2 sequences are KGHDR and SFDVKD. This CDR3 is CATSDPSGRRNTQYF. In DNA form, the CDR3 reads TGTGCCACCAGTGACCCTAGCGGGAGACGGAATACGCAGTATTTT.

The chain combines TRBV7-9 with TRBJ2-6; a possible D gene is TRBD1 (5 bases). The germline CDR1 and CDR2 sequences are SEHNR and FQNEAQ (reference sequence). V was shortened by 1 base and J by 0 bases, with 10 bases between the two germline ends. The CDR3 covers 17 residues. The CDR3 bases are TGTGCCAGCAGCTTAGGTGACAGAAGCTCTGGGGCCAACGTCCTGACTTTC. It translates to CASSLGDRSSGANVLTF.

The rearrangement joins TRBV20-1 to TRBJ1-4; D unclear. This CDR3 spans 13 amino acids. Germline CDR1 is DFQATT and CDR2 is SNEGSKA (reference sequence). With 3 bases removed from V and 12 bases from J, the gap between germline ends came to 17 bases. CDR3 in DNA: TGCAGTGCTAGTCTCGCGTTCCCTGTGGAACTGTTTTTT. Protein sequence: CSASLAFPVELFF.

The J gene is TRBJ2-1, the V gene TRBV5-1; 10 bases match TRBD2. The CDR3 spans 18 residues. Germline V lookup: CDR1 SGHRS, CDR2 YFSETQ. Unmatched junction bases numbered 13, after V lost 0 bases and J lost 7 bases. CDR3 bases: TGCGCCAGCAGCTTGGAGCAGGGGGGTAGCGGGAGGACTAATGAGCAGTTCTTC. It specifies CASSLEQGGSGRTNEQFF. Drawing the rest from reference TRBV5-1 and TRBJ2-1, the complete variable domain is KAGVTQTPRYLIKTRGQQVTLSCSPISGHRSVSWYQQTPGQGLQFLFEYFSETQRNKGNFPGRFSGRQFSNSRSEMNVSTLELGDSALYLCASSLEQGGSGRTNEQFFGPGTRLTVL.

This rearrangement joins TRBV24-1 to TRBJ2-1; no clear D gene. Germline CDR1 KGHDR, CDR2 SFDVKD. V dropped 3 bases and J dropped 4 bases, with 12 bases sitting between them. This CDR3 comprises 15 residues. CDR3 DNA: TGTGCCACCAGTGATCCTACGACCTTTTACAATGAGCAGTTCTTC. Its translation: CATSDPTTFYNEQFF.

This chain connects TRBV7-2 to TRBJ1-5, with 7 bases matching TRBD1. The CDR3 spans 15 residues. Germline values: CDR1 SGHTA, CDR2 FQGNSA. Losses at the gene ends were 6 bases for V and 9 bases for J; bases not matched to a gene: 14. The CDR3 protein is CASSQTDRSFAPQHF. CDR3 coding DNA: TGTGCCAGCAGTCAAACGGACAGGTCTTTTGCGCCCCAGCATTTT.

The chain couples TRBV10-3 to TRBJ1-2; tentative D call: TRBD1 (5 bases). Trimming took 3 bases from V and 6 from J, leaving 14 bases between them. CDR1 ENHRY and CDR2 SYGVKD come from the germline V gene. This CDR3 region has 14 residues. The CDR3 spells CAISDRQSRDGYTF. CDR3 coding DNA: TGTGCCATCAGTGATCGGCAATCCAGGGATGGCTACACCTTC.

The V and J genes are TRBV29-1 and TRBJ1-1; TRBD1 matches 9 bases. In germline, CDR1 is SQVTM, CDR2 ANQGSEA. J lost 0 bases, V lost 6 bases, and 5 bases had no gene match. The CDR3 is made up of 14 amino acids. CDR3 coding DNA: TGCAGCGTCGGACAGGGGACTCTGAACACTGAAGCTTTCTTT. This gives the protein CSVGQGTLNTEAFF. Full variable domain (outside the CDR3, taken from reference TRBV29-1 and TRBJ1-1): SAVISQKPSRDICQRGTSLTIQCQVDSQVTMMFWYRQQPGQSLTLIATANQGSEATYESGFVIDKFPISRPNLTFSTLTVSNMSPEDSSIYLCSVGQGTLNTEAFFGQGTRLTVV.

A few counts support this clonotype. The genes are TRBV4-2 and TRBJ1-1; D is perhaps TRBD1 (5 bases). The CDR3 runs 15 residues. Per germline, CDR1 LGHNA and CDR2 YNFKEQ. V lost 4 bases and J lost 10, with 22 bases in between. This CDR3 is CASSRPLEGAVGAFF. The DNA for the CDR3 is TGTGCCAGCAGCCGTCCGTTAGAAGGGGCGGTTGGAGCTTTCTTT.

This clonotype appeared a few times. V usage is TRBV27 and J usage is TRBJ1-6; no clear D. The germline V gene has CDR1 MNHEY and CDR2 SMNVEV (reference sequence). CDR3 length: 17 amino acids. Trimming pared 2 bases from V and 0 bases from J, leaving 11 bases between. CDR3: CASSLGEPGSYNSPLHF. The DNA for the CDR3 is TGTGCCAGCAGTTTAGGAGAACCAGGCTCCTATAATTCACCCCTCCACTTT.

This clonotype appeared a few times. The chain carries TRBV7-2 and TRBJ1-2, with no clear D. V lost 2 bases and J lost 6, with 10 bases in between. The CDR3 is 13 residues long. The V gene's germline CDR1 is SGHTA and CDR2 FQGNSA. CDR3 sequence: CASSLRNGNGYTF. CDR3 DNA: TGTGCCAGCAGCTTACGGAACGGTAATGGCTACACCTTC.